Below, 8 T cell receptor beta chains from the same sample are listed, as sequenced in a study of T cells in narcolepsy. Here immunoSEQ multiplex PCR was the method, and the copy in TCRdb shows in-frame clones only, minus some. Seen here are 20,000 to 30,000 clones, 50% to 65% observed once, and the top ten hold around 10%. Sequenced input: memory (CD45RA-) CD4+ T cells from blood. All receptors come from a human donor in good health.

The gene calls are TRBV5-1 and TRBJ1-1; a possible D gene is TRBD1 (6 bases). The length of the CDR3 is 14 residues. CDR1 is SGHRS, CDR2 YFSETQ, per germline. The V and J ends lost 4 bases and 7 bases respectively, with 17 bases between them. CDR3 residues: CASSQEGGKGEAFF. CDR3 nucleotides: TGCGCCAGCAGCCAAGAAGGGGGGAAGGGTGAAGCTTTCTTT.

This chain uses TRBV19 with TRBJ1-5, with D unclear. In germline, CDR1 is LNHDA, CDR2 SQIVND (reference sequence). The CDR3 length is 13 residues. V lost 5 bases, J lost 11 bases, and 16 bases lay in between. CDR3 in amino acids: CASSDWGIGAQHF. For the CDR3, the DNA is TGTGCCAGTAGTGACTGGGGTATCGGGGCCCAGCATTTT.

The chain has TRBV4-1 and TRBJ2-4; D is unresolved. Germline values: CDR1 MGHRA, CDR2 YSYEKL. The V and J ends lost 0 bases and 4 bases respectively, with 7 bases between them. The CDR3 is made up of 14 amino acids. The chain's CDR3 is CASSQDNRKNIQYF. The CDR3 nucleotides read TGCGCCAGCAGCCAAGATAACAGAAAAAACATTCAGTACTTC.

This clone came up a few times. The chain uses TRBV5-6 and TRBJ1-2, with D possibly being TRBD1 (5 bases). Trimming removed 2 bases from V and 11 bases from J, with 16 bases in between. Germline loops: CDR1 SGHDT, CDR2 YYEEEE. The CDR3 is 13 amino acids. CDR3 in DNA: TGTGCCAGCAGCTTTGGGGTGACAGAGAAATACACCTTC. This codes for CASSFGVTEKYTF.

This clone occurred a few times. The chain has TRBV11-2 and TRBJ2-3, with D hard to call. Germline V gene sequence: CDR1 SGHAT, CDR2 FQNNGV. The CDR3 sequence is 12 residues long. V shed 7 bases and J shed 2 bases, with 7 bases lying between them. The CDR3 here is CASTLYTDTQYF. CDR3 nucleotide sequence: TGTGCCAGCACCCTATACACAGATACGCAGTATTTT.

For this clone: Other nucleotide sequences in the sample specify the same CDR3. This chain connects TRBV4-3 to TRBJ1-1, with a weak D call TRBD1 (5 bases). The germline V gene encodes CDR1 LGHNA and CDR2 YSLEER. The V end lost 1 base, the J end lost 0 bases, and 6 bases lay between the germline ends. The CDR3 runs 14 residues. The CDR3: CASSQGGVNTEAFF. CDR3 nucleotide sequence: TGCGCCAGCAGCCAAGGGGGGGTGAACACTGAAGCTTTCTTT.

This chain joins TRBV11-2 and TRBJ1-1; D not resolved. CDR3 length: 15 amino acids. V was cut by 4 bases and J by 2 bases, with 14 bases left in between. Germline lookup yields CDR1 SGHAT and CDR2 FQNNGV. CDR3 DNA: TGTGCCAGCAGCTCCGACCTGGACCCAAACACTGAAGCTTTCTTT. Protein sequence: CASSSDLDPNTEAFF.

CDR3 sequence: CASSQVGQAYSPLHF. DNA for the CDR3: TGCGCCAGCAGCCAAGTGGGACAGGCCTATTCACCCCTCCACTTT. The J gene is TRBJ1-6, the V gene TRBV4-3; 8 bases are a match to TRBD1. CDR3 size: 15 residues. The V segment lost 1 base and the J segment 8 bases; nucleotides outside the gene matches: 4. Germline V lookup: CDR1 LGHNA, CDR2 YSLEER.